This T cell receptor (beta chain) is from a study of blood T cell repertoires in COVID-19. Germline lookup yields CDR1 SGHAT and CDR2 FQNNGV. The J segment lost 6 bases and the V segment lost 2 bases, leaving 13 bases of the junction unmatched. This CDR3 spans 17 amino acids. The protocol was immunoSEQ multiplex PCR, while the TCRdb copy is restricted to in-frame clones and leaves out a portion. The sample lists roughly 250,000 clones; around 87% were seen once. The source of this sequence is a man in his sixties who had recovered from COVID-19. Sequencing was performed on peripheral blood. This chain uses TRBV11-2 with TRBJ2-3; 8 bases line up with TRBD2. Here the CDR3 reads CASSLSHGRGDYDTQYF. The CDR3 nucleotides read TGTGCCAGCAGCTTATCTCACGGGAGGGGGGACTACGATACGCAGTATTTT.